This T cell receptor beta chain was identified in a study of T-cell reconstitution after alpha-beta-depleted transplantation in children. Notes on the study in general: Two months or so post-transplant, alpha-beta T cells reportedly derived from several hundred expanded graft clones.

On this clonotype: No antigen is known for it.

A TCRbeta library incorporating unique molecular identifiers was prepared. Via MiXCR, TCRdb re-called the PCR reads, giving one row per CDR3 protein. In the table there are some 830,000 distinct CDR3 sequences, roughly 15% of which are singletons. The clonotype originates from a male patient between 5 and 17 years old who had a stem cell transplant for acute lymphoblastic leukemia, so the T cells may come from the graft donor. The sample consisted of PBMCs, mostly from graft donor cells, taken 360 days after TCRalphabeta/CD19-depleted stem cell transplant.

CDR3 DNA: TGCAGTGGGGGGCGAGGCTCCTACAATGAGCAGTTCTTC. Encoded protein: CSGGRGSYNEQFF. V is TRBV20-1 and J is TRBJ2-1; the D gene is possibly TRBD1 (6 bases). Trimming cost V 7 bases and J 0 bases, with 10 bases left between them. CDR3 length equals 13 residues. Germline V gene lookup returns CDR1 DFQATT and CDR2 SNEGSKA (reference sequence).